These 32 T cell receptor beta chains originate from one sample sequenced in a study of T cell repertoires in cytomegalovirus infection (dated by TCRdb to about 2019). This sample's treatment or condition label indicates: in vitro stimulation with specific CMV peptide epitopes to enrich CMV-specific T cells. The instrument given in TCRdb is Illumina HiSeq 1500. TCRdb passed the public sequencing reads through fastp at Q25 and MiXCR, retaining productive beta sequences. Every entry covers one CDR3 protein and lists the most common genes and DNA from its rows. The sample table records 350,000 to 400,000 distinct CDR3 sequences; approximately 35% of these occur just once. The ten largest clones capture 13% of the sample. These receptors have no identified antigens. Here the sequenced sample was cultured PBMCs, taken from culture after CMV antigen stimulation. Receptor source: a human donor in good health (CMV status not recorded). Some clones in this sample may be carry-over from other donors' samples.

This clonotype was detected only a few times. The chain employs TRBV7-2 and TRBJ2-1, with 11 bases fitting TRBD1. This CDR3 is 16 amino acids long. Germline CDR1 and CDR2: SGHTA and FQGNSA. V shed 1 base, J shed 6 bases, and the junction held 5 bases outside the gene matches. The CDR3 is CASSLVMGTGGNEQFF. CDR3 nucleotide sequence: TGTGCCAGCAGCTTAGTCATGGGGACAGGGGGCAATGAGCAGTTCTTC.

This clonotype was picked up a small number of times. The rearrangement links TRBV12-3 or TRBV12-4 to TRBJ1-3, with D uncertain. The CDR3 totals 14 residues. V shed 3 bases and J shed 4 bases, with 10 bases lying between them. The CDR3 sequence is CASSFPPQGNTIYF. Here the CDR3 DNA reads TGTGCCAGCAGTTTCCCGCCGCAAGGAAACACCATATATTTT.

The V and J genes are TRBV7-9 and TRBJ2-3; perhaps TRBD2 as D (6 bases). Germline loops: CDR1 SEHNR, CDR2 FQNEAQ (reference sequence). This CDR3 has 15 residues. V shed 0 bases and J shed 5 bases, with 12 bases lying between them. This chain's CDR3 is CASSLAGGGIDTQYF. The CDR3, as DNA: TGTGCCAGCAGCTTAGCGGGAGGAGGGATAGATACGCAGTATTTT.

This rearrangement joins TRBV27 to TRBJ2-7; 7 nucleotides align to TRBD2. Germline lookup yields CDR1 MNHEY and CDR2 SMNVEV (reference sequence). The CDR3 has 15 residues. The V segment lost 2 bases and the J segment 3 bases; nucleotides outside the gene matches: 7. The DNA for the CDR3 is TGTGCCAGCAGTTTAGTTCCGCGGGAGAGCTACGAGCAGTACTTC. The encoded protein is CASSLVPRESYEQYF.

The chain joins TRBV7-4 to TRBJ2-5, with D possibly being TRBD1 (5 bases). With 0 bases removed from V and 5 bases from J, the gap between germline ends came to 10 bases. CDR1 is SGHVT, CDR2 SQSDAQ, per germline. There are 14 residues in the CDR3. DNA for the CDR3: TGTGCCAGCAGCTTAGCGGCAGGGTTGGAGACCCAGTACTTC. As protein: CASSLAAGLETQYF.

This clonotype appeared a few times. This CDR3 is CASTVGPAPGYTF. As DNA, the CDR3 is TGTGCCAGCACCGTCGGACCTGCTCCTGGCTACACCTTC. The chain joins TRBV12-3 or TRBV12-4 to TRBJ1-2, with no clear D. This CDR3 is built from 13 residues. With 7 bases removed from V and 7 bases from J, the gap between germline ends came to 16 bases.

The table lists this clonotype with a few counts. The V and J genes are TRBV4-1 and TRBJ1-5; D remains unclear. This CDR3 is 15 amino acids long. V was pared by 4 bases and J by 0 bases, with 10 bases between. Germline V gene data show CDR1 as MGHRA and CDR2 as YSYEKL. CDR3 nucleotide sequence: TGCGCCAGCAGCCCGCGGAGTAATAGCAATCAGCCCCAGCATTTT. As protein: CASSPRSNSNQPQHF.

This clonotype was observed a handful of times. No DNA is shown, since the ends of the CDR3 on it are uncertain; the CDR3 is the one TCRdb lists. V gene TRBV28 combines with J gene TRBJ2-3; TRBD2 is the table's D call and was not checked against the DNA. Germline assignment: CDR1 MDHEN and CDR2 SYDVKM. The CDR3 is 18 residues long, counting both termini. The CDR3 sequence: CASSSSGLAGGPTDTQYF.

This rearrangement joins TRBV19 to TRBJ1-2; 7 nucleotides match TRBD1. CDR1 is LNHDA, CDR2 SQIVND, per germline (reference sequence). This CDR3 region has 14 residues. The trim removed 4 bases at V and 7 bases at J, leaving 9 bases unmatched. The CDR3 is CASSTEQGTGGYTF. The CDR3 DNA reads TGTGCCAGTAGTACCGAACAGGGGACCGGTGGCTACACCTTC. Looking up the rest from reference TRBV19 and TRBJ1-2 gives the full variable domain: DGGITQSPKYLFRKEGQNVTLSCEQNLNHDAMYWYRQDPGQGLRLIYYSQIVNDFQKGDIAEGYSVSREKKESFPLTVTSAQKNPTAFYLCASSTEQGTGGYTFGSGTRLTVV.

The chain joins TRBV6-1 to TRBJ2-3; D gene unclear. Looked up from germline, CDR1 is MNHNS and CDR2 is SASEGT. V was clipped by 8 bases and J by 4 bases, with 4 bases between them. CDR3 size: 10 residues. CDR3: CASRSDTQYF. CDR3 DNA sequence: TGTGCCAGCCGGTCAGATACGCAGTATTTT.

The CDR3 here is CASSQERDRVYSPLHF. DNA of the CDR3: TGCGCCAGCAGCCAAGAACGAGACAGGGTCTATTCACCCCTCCACTTT. The chain is built from TRBV4-3 and TRBJ1-6; 7 positions match TRBD1. V shed 0 bases, J shed 8 bases, and the junction held 7 bases outside the gene matches. The germline gives CDR1 LGHNA, CDR2 YSLEER. This CDR3 is 16 amino acids long.

This clonotype occurred a few times. The chain uses TRBV7-8 and TRBJ2-3; TRBD2 matches at 9 bases. The junction had 13 bases not matched to a gene; V was cut back by 6 bases and J by 0 bases. The CDR3 is 18 residues long. In germline, CDR1 is SGHVS, CDR2 FQNEAQ. CDR3 DNA: TGTGCCAGCAGACTTTTCCCTCCTAGCGGGGCTAGCACAGATACGCAGTATTTT. Residues: CASRLFPPSGASTDTQYF.

In this sample, this clonotype turned up a few times. This rearrangement joins TRBV25-1 to TRBJ1-1, with D possibly matching TRBD1 (5 bases). CDR3 length: 13 residues. The germline CDR1 and CDR2 sequences are MGHDK and SYGVNS. With 4 bases removed from V and 0 bases from J, the gap between germline ends came to 6 bases. CDR3 protein: CASSGQMNTEAFF. CDR3 nucleotides: TGTGCCAGCAGTGGACAGATGAACACTGAAGCTTTCTTT.

V and J are TRBV6-2 or TRBV6-3 and TRBJ2-7; 7 bases align to TRBD1. The V gene end was trimmed by 5 bases and the J gene end by 2 bases; junction bases not matched to a gene: 6. CDR1 MNHEY and CDR2 SVGEGT come from the germline V gene. The CDR3 loop spans 14 amino acids. CDR3 DNA: TGTGCCAGCAGTACGGGACAGACCCCCTACGAGCAGTACGTC. Protein sequence: CASSTGQTPYEQYV.

This clonotype was counted only a few times. The CDR3 nucleotides are TGTGCCAGCAGCTTTAGAGGGACAGTAGAAGAGACCCAGTACTTC. Amino acids: CASSFRGTVEETQYF. The chain uses TRBV11-3 and TRBJ2-5; 7 bases match TRBD1. The CDR3 consists of 15 residues. The germline CDR1 and CDR2 sequences are SGHNT and YENEEA. Unmatched junction bases numbered 7, after V lost 3 bases and J lost 3 bases.

V gene TRBV25-1 combines with J gene TRBJ2-2; the match to TRBD1 covers 12 bases. Germline loops: CDR1 MGHDK, CDR2 SYGVNS. This CDR3 comprises 13 residues. Trimming removed 6 bases from V and 9 bases from J; junction bases left unmatched: 2. CDR3 nucleotide sequence: TGTGCCAGCAGAGGGACAGGGGGCCGGGAGCTGTTTTTT. Its translation: CASRGTGGRELFF.

This sequence joins TRBV4-3 and TRBJ2-7; 7 nucleotides agree with TRBD1. Germline lookup yields CDR1 LGHNA and CDR2 YSLEER. Germline trimming cut 4 bases from V and 6 bases from J; bases unmatched to any gene: 6. This CDR3 is built from 13 residues. The CDR3 sequence: CASSPDRAGEQYV. In nucleotides, the CDR3 is TGCGCCAGCAGCCCCGACAGGGCGGGCGAGCAGTACGTC.

V gene TRBV11-2 combines with J gene TRBJ1-4, with D perhaps matching TRBD1 (5 bases). V was shortened by 5 bases and J by 7 bases, with 17 bases between the two germline ends. Germline CDR1 reads SGHAT; CDR2 reads FQNNGV. This CDR3 is built from 15 residues. CDR3 region: CASSAFREESEKLFF. Here the CDR3 DNA reads TGTGCCAGCAGCGCCTTCAGGGAGGAAAGTGAAAAACTGTTTTTT. The entire variable domain, with the rest obtained from reference TRBV11-2 and TRBJ1-4, is as follows: EAGVAQSPRYKIIEKRQSVAFWCNPISGHATLYWYQQILGQGPKLLIQFQNNGVVDDSQLPKDRFSAERLKGVDSTLKIQPAKLEDSAVYLCASSAFREESEKLFFGSGTQLSVL.

Only a few counts were recorded for this clonotype. The rearrangement links TRBV19 to TRBJ2-1; D perhaps matches TRBD2 (5 bases). The CDR3 length is 14 residues. The germline gives CDR1 LNHDA, CDR2 SQIVND (reference sequence). Trimming removed 5 bases at V and 8 bases at J, with 16 bases between. CDR3: CASSPPTKVYEQFF. The CDR3 nucleotides read TGTGCCAGTAGTCCACCGACTAAGGTATATGAGCAGTTCTTC.

This chain connects TRBV19 to TRBJ1-2, with 7 positions matching TRBD1. The CDR3 length is 15 residues. Germline CDR1 LNHDA, CDR2 SQIVND (reference sequence). Trimming took 6 bases from V and 2 from J; bases not matched to a gene: 9. The CDR3 DNA is TGTGCCAGTAGAACAGGGGACAGAGAAAACTATGGCTACACCTTC. Encoded protein: CASRTGDRENYGYTF.

The chain combines TRBV19 with TRBJ1-3; a weak D match, TRBD1 (6 bases). The germline V gene encodes CDR1 LNHDA and CDR2 SQIVND (reference sequence). V was shortened by 2 bases and J by 4 bases, with 15 bases between the two germline ends. CDR3 size: 16 residues. This CDR3 reads CASSIYPETGGNTIYF. Here the CDR3 DNA reads TGTGCCAGTAGTATATATCCCGAGACAGGCGGAAACACCATATATTTT.

This chain joins TRBV6-6 and TRBJ1-5; the match to TRBD1 covers 8 bases. Germline CDR1 MNHNY, CDR2 SVGAGI (reference sequence). J gave up 7 bases and V 6 bases, and 11 bases lay outside the gene matches. The CDR3 is 15 residues long. CDR3 residues: CASSNDRGDGQPQHF. The CDR3 DNA is TGTGCCAGCAGCAACGACAGGGGCGACGGGCAGCCCCAGCATTTT.

This clonotype has only a few counts. The chain employs TRBV6-2 or TRBV6-3 and TRBJ2-5; 12 nucleotides line up with TRBD2. Germline CDR1 and CDR2: MNHEY and SVGEGT. CDR3 length equals 17 residues. The ends lost 0 bases at V and 1 base at J; junction bases unmatched: 3. The CDR3 DNA reads as TGTGCCAGCAGTTACTCGGCTAGCGGGAGGGTCCAAGAGACCCAGTACTTC. It specifies CASSYSASGRVQETQYF.

The chain combines TRBV11-2 with TRBJ1-6, with unresolved D. This CDR3 is built from 15 residues. Trimming left V 0 bases short and J 6 bases short, with 9 bases between. CDR1 is SGHAT and CDR2 is FQNNGV in the germline V gene. As DNA, the CDR3 is TGTGCCAGCAGCTTAGATCAAGGCACTAATTCACCCCTCCACTTT. Amino acids: CASSLDQGTNSPLHF.

This clonotype was detected only a few times. The CDR3 sequence is CASATGVGQPQHF. In nucleotides, the CDR3 is TGTGCCAGCGCTACGGGAGTTGGACAGCCCCAGCATTTT. The chain links TRBV7-2 to TRBJ1-5; D is unclear. CDR3 size: 13 residues. Trimming removed 8 bases from V and 7 bases from J, with 15 bases in between. CDR1 is SGHTA and CDR2 is FQGNSA in the germline V gene.

J is TRBJ2-1 and V is TRBV12-3 or TRBV12-4, with a possible D match to TRBD1 (7 bases). The CDR3 spans 15 residues. The V end lost 5 bases, the J end lost 5 bases, and 16 bases lay between the germline ends. Written as DNA, the CDR3 is TGTGCCAGCAGTCTACCAGGGGGGCCCCACAATGAGCAGTTCTTC. Protein sequence: CASSLPGGPHNEQFF.

The gene calls are TRBV5-1 and TRBJ2-1; D is unresolved. V was pared by 0 bases and J by 10 bases, with 14 bases between. The CDR3 length is 14 residues. Per the germline V gene, CDR1 is SGHRS and CDR2 is YFSETQ. Written as DNA, the CDR3 is TGCGCCAGCAGCTTGGGCCTCCTACAATGGGAGCAGTTCTTC. It yields the protein CASSLGLLQWEQFF.

Concerning this clonotype itself: Because it lacks the conserved phenylalanine or tryptophan at the end, this CDR3 is likely a read error. This chain uses TRBV7-8 with TRBJ1-6; D uncertain. The CDR3 has 15 amino acids. Germline V lookup: CDR1 SGHVS, CDR2 FQNEAQ. Trimming took 2 bases from V and 0 from J, leaving 5 bases between them. The CDR3 here is CASSLRSSYNSPLHV. The CDR3 DNA reads TGTGCCAGCAGCTTACGAAGCTCCTATAATTCACCCCTCCACGTT.

This chain links TRBV7-6 with TRBJ1-6; the match to TRBD1 covers 11 bases. The germline gives CDR1 SGHVS, CDR2 FNYEAQ. Trimming took 3 bases from V and 12 from J; bases not matched to a gene: 10. The CDR3 is 16 amino acids. This CDR3 is CASSFTAGTGGGPLHF. The CDR3 nucleotides are TGTGCCAGCAGCTTTACCGCCGGGACAGGGGGAGGACCCCTCCACTTT. Drawing the rest from reference TRBV7-6 and TRBJ1-6, the complete variable domain is GAGVSQSPRYKVTKRGQDVALRCDPISGHVSLYWYRQALGQGPEFLTYFNYEAQQDKSGLPNDRFSAERPEGSISTLTIQRTEQRDSAMYRCASSFTAGTGGGPLHFGNGTRLTVT.

The V call is TRBV5-1, the J call TRBJ1-1, with 10 bases aligning to TRBD1. Unmatched junction bases numbered 12, after V lost 4 bases and J lost 9 bases. Germline V lookup: CDR1 SGHRS, CDR2 YFSETQ. The CDR3 covers 15 residues. CDR3 in DNA: TGCGCCAGCAGCCATGGGACAGGGGAGTCTACTAAAGCTTTCTTT. It is translated as CASSHGTGESTKAFF.

This clonotype was seen repeatedly, ten times or more. This rearrangement joins TRBV7-2 to TRBJ2-1, with a possible D match to TRBD2 (6 bases). Per germline, CDR1 SGHTA and CDR2 FQGNSA. The CDR3 totals 16 residues. V was clipped by 1 base and J by 2 bases, with 12 bases between them. The CDR3 loop is CASSLGVGSTYNEQFF. Here the CDR3 DNA reads TGTGCCAGCAGCTTAGGTGTCGGGAGCACCTACAATGAGCAGTTCTTC.

This clonotype was found a few times. This chain joins TRBV28 and TRBJ2-7, with D possibly matching TRBD2 (6 bases). The V end was cut by 9 bases, the J end by 7 bases, with 22 bases between. This CDR3 region has 14 residues. Germline V gene data show CDR1 as MDHEN and CDR2 as SYDVKM. CDR3 DNA: TGTGCCAGTGCCCGAGGAGGGGCGCTGGGGGAGCAGTACTTC. It is translated as CASARGGALGEQYF.